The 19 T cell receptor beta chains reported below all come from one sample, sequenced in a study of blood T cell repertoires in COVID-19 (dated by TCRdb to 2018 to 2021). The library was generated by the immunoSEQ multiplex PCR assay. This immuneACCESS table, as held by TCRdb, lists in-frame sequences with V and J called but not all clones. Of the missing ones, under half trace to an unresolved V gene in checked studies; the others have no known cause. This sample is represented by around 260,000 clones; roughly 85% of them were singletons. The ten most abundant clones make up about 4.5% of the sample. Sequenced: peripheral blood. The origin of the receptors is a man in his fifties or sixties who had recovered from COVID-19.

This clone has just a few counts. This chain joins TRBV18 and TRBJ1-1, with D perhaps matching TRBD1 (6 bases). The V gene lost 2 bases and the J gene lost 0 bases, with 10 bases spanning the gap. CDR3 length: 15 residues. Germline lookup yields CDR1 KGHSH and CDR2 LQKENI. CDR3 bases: TGTGCCAGCTCACCAGGAAACAGGGTGAACACTGAAGCTTTCTTT. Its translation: CASSPGNRVNTEAFF.

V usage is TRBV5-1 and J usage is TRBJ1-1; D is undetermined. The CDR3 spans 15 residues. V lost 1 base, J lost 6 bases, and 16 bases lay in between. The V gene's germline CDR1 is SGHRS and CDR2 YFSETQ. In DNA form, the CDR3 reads TGCGCCAGCAGCTTGTATATGTTCGGGCGGGCTGAAGCTTTCTTT. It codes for CASSLYMFGRAEAFF.

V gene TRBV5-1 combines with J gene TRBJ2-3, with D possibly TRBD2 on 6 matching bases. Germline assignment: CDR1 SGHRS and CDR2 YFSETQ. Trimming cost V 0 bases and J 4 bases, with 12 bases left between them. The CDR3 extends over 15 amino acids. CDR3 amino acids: CASSLVGSRADTQYF. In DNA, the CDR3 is TGCGCCAGCAGCTTGGTCGGGAGCCGGGCAGATACGCAGTATTTT. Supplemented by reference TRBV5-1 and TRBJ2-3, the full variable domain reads KAGVTQTPRYLIKTRGQQVTLSCSPISGHRSVSWYQQTPGQGLQFLFEYFSETQRNKGNFPGRFSGRQFSNSRSEMNVSTLELGDSALYLCASSLVGSRADTQYFGPGTRLTVL.

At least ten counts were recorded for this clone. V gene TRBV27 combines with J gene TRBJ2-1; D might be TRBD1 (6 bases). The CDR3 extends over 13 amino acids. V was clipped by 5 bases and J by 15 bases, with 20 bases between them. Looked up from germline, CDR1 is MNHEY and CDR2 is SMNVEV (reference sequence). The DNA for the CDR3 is TGTGCCAGCAGTCCATACTCGGACAGACGAGGGTTCTTC. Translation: CASSPYSDRRGFF.

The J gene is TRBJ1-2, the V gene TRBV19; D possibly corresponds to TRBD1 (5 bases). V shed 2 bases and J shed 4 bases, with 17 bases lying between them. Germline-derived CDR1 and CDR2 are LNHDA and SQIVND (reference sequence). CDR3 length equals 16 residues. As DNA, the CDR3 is TGTGCCAGTAGTATATCCCCATTCCAGGGCCGCTATGGCTACACCTTC. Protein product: CASSISPFQGRYGYTF. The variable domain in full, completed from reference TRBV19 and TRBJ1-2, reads DGGITQSPKYLFRKEGQNVTLSCEQNLNHDAMYWYRQDPGQGLRLIYYSQIVNDFQKGDIAEGYSVSREKKESFPLTVTSAQKNPTAFYLCASSISPFQGRYGYTFGSGTRLTVV.

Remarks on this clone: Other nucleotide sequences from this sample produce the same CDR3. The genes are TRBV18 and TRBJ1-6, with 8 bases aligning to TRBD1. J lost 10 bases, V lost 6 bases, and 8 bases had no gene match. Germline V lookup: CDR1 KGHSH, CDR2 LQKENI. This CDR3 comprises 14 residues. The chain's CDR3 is CASSRDRRNSPLHF. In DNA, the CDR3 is TGTGCCAGCTCCAGGGACAGGAGGAACTCACCCCTCCACTTT.

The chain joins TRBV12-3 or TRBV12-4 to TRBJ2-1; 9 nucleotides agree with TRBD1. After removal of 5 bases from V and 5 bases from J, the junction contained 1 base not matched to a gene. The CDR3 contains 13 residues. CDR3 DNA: TGTGCCAGCAGTCGGACAGGGGACAATGAGCAGTTCTTC. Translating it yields CASSRTGDNEQFF.

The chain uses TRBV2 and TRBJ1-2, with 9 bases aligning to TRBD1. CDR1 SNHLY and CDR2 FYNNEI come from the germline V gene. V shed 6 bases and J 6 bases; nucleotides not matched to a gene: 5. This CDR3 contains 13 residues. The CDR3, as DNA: TGTGCCAGCAGCCTGGACAGGGGCAATGGCTACACCTTC. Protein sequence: CASSLDRGNGYTF.

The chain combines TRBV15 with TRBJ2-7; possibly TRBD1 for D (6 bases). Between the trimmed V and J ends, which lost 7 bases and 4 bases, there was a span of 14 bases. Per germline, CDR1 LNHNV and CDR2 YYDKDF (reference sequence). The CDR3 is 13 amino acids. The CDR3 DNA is TGTGCCACCAAAGAACACGACAGGTACGAGCAGTACTTC. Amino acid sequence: CATKEHDRYEQYF.

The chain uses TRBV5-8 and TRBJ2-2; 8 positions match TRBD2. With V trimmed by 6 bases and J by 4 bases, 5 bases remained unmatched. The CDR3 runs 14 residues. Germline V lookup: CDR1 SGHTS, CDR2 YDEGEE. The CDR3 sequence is CASTREALTGELFF. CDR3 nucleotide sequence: TGTGCCAGCACGCGGGAGGCCCTCACCGGGGAGCTGTTTTTT. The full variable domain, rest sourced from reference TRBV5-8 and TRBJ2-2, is EAGVTQSPTHLIKTRGQQATLRCSPISGHTSVYWYQQALGLGLQFLLWYDEGEERNRGNFPPRFSGRQFPNYSSELNVNALELEDSALYLCASTREALTGELFFGEGSRLTVL.

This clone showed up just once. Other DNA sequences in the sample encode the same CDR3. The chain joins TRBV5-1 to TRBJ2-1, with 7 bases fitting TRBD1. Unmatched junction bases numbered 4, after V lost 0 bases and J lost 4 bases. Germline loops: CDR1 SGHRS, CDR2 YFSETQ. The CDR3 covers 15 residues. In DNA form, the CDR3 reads TGCGCCAGCAGCTTGGGAGGGGGCTCATACAATGAGCAGTTCTTC. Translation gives CASSLGGGSYNEQFF.

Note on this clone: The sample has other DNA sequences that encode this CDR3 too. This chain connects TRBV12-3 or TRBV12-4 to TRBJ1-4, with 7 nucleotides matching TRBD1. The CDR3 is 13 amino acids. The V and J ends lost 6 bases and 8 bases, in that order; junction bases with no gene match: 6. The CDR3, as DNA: TGTGCCAGCAGCCGGGACAGAGGGGAAAAACTGTTTTTT. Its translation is CASSRDRGEKLFF.

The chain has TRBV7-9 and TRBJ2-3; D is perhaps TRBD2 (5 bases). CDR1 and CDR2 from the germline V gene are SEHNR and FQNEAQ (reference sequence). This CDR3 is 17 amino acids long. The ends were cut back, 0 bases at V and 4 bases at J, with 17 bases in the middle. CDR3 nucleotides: TGTGCCAGCAGCTTAGCGGCGGCGAGGGCCGTCCCAGATACGCAGTATTTT. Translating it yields CASSLAAARAVPDTQYF. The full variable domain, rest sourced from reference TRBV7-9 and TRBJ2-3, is DTGVSQNPRHKITKRGQNVTFRCDPISEHNRLYWYRQTLGQGPEFLTYFQNEAQLEKSRLLSDRFSAERPKGSFSTLEIQRTEQGDSAMYLCASSLAAARAVPDTQYFGPGTRLTVL.

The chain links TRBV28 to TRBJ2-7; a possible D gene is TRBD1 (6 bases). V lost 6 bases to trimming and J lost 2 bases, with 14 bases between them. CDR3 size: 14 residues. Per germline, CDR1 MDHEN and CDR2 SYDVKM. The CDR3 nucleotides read TGTGCCAGCAGGAAACAGGGTTTCGCCTACGAGCAGTACTTC. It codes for CASRKQGFAYEQYF.

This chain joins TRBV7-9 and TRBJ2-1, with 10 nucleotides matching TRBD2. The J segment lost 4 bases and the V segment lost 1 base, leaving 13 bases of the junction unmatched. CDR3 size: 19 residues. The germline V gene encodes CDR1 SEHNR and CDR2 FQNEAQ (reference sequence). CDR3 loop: CASSLVGRTSGGLYNEQFF. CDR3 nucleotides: TGTGCCAGCAGCTTAGTTGGCCGGACTAGCGGAGGCCTATACAATGAGCAGTTCTTC. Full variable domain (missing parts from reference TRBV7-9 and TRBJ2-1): DTGVSQNPRHKITKRGQNVTFRCDPISEHNRLYWYRQTLGQGPEFLTYFQNEAQLEKSRLLSDRFSAERPKGSFSTLEIQRTEQGDSAMYLCASSLVGRTSGGLYNEQFFGPGTRLTVL.

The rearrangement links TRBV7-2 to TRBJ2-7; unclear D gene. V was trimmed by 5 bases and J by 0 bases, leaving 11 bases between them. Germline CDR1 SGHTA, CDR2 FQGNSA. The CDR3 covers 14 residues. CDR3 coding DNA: TGTGCCAGCAGCCGCGCGGCTGGCTCCTACGAGCAGTACTTC. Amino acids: CASSRAAGSYEQYF. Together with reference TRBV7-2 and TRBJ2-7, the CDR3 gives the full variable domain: GAGVSQSPSNKVTEKGKDVELRCDPISGHTALYWYRQSLGQGLEFLIYFQGNSAPDKSGLPSDRFSAERTGGSVSTLTIQRTQQEDSAVYLCASSRAAGSYEQYFGPGTRLTVT.

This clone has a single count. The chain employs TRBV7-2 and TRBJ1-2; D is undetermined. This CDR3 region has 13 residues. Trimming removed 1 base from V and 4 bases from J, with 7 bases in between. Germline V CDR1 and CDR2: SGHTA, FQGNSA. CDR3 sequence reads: CASSLGAGYGYTF. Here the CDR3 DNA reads TGTGCCAGCAGCTTAGGGGCGGGCTATGGCTACACCTTC.

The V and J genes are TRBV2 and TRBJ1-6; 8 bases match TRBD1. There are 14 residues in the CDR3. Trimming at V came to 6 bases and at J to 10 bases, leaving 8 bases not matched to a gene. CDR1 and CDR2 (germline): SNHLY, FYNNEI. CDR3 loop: CASRGPGGRSPLHF. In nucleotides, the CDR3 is TGTGCCAGCAGAGGTCCAGGGGGCAGGTCACCCCTCCACTTT.

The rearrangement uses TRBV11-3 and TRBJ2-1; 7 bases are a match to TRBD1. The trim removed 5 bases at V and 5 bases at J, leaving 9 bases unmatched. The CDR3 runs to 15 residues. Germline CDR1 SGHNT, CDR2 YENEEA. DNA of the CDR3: TGTGCCAGCAGCAAGACGGGACAGAGTAACAATGAGCAGTTCTTC. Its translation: CASSKTGQSNNEQFF.